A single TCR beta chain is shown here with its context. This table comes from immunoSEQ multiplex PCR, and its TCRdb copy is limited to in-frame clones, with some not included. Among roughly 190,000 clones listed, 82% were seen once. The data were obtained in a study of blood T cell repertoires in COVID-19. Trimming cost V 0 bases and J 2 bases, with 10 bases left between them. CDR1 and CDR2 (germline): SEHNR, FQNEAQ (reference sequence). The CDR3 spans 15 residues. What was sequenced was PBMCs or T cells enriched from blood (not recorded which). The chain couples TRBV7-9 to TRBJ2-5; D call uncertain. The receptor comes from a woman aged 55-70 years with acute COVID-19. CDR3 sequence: CASSLAEVKQETQYF. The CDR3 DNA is TGTGCCAGCAGCTTAGCCGAGGTCAAACAAGAGACCCAGTACTTC. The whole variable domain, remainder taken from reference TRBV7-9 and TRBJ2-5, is DTGVSQNPRHKITKRGQNVTFRCDPISEHNRLYWYRQTLGQGPEFLTYFQNEAQLEKSRLLSDRFSAERPKGSFSTLEIQRTEQGDSAMYLCASSLAEVKQETQYFGPGTRLLVL.